Shown below are 26 T cell receptor beta chains from a single sample sequenced in a study of blood T cells in healthy people across ages. The use of a sample-barcoded 5' primer and a J-beta primer mix characterized a second PCR of roughly 6 to 11 cycles. TCRdb re-analysed the 5' RACE reads in MiXCR, keeping a single row per CDR3 protein. This sample has 650,000 to 1,000,000 distinct CDR3 sequences, with around 34% found just once. The sample consisted of blood. The source of these receptors is a man aged 18 to 29 in good health.

The chain combines TRBV9 with TRBJ1-1, with 7 bases matching TRBD1. Germline values: CDR1 SGDLS, CDR2 YYNGEE. The CDR3 is 15 residues long. V lost 2 bases, J lost 0 bases, and 4 bases stayed unmatched. DNA for the CDR3: TGTGCCAGCAGCGTCAGGGACAGCCTGAACACTGAAGCTTTCTTT. Its protein product is CASSVRDSLNTEAFF.

In the case of this clonotype: A much larger clone is a single base away; this may be a read error. V is TRBV4-2 and J is TRBJ2-4; D remains ambiguous. The DNA matches TRBJ2-7 better at its end, which makes the J call doubtful. This CDR3 is built from 13 residues. Looked up from germline, CDR1 is LGHNA and CDR2 is YNFKEQ. The CDR3 is CACSQDGYYEQYF. CDR3 nucleotides: TGTGCCTGCAGCCAAGATGGGTACTACGAGCAGTACTTC.

This rearrangement joins TRBV5-1 to TRBJ2-1, with 16 positions matching TRBD2. The J segment lost 11 bases and the V segment lost 4 bases, leaving 6 bases of the junction unmatched. The CDR3 runs to 15 residues. Germline assignment: CDR1 SGHRS and CDR2 YFSETQ. In nucleotides, the CDR3 is TGCGCCAGCAGCATGGGGACTAGCGGGGGGGCCAAGCAGTTCTTC. Amino acids: CASSMGTSGGAKQFF.

The chain recombines TRBV6-2 or TRBV6-3 with TRBJ1-5; D not certain. The CDR3 contains 16 residues. Trimming took 4 bases from V and 1 from J, leaving 14 bases between them. From germline, CDR1 is MNHEY and CDR2 SVGEGT. The CDR3 region is CASSSSYQESNQPQHF. The CDR3 coding sequence is TGTGCCAGCAGTTCTTCCTACCAGGAGAGCAATCAGCCCCAGCATTTT.

As for this clonotype: At one end, the junction sequence differs from germline, possibly due to a read error. The chain carries TRBV6-2 or TRBV6-3 and TRBJ2-5; 9 nucleotides align to TRBD1. Germline V gene sequence: CDR1 MNHEY, CDR2 SVGEGT. The CDR3 totals 15 residues. The CDR3 is CASSSGQGILETPYF. CDR3 in DNA: TGTGCCAGCAGTTCTGGACAGGGGATATTGGAGACCCCGTACTTC.

There are a few counts of this clonotype. Here the CDR3 DNA reads TGTGCCAGCGGGTCGGACGGGGATGAGACCCAGTACTTC. This translates into CASGSDGDETQYF. The V gene is TRBV7-9, the J gene TRBJ2-5; D might be TRBD2 (5 bases). The CDR3 runs to 13 residues. V lost 8 bases to trimming and J lost 5 bases, with 15 bases between them. Germline V CDR1 and CDR2: SEHNR, FQNEAQ (reference sequence).

This clonotype was counted at least ten times. The chain combines TRBV6-5 with TRBJ2-3, with D unclear. The germline CDR1 and CDR2 sequences are MNHEY and SVGAGI. V gave up 0 bases and J gave up 4 bases, with 14 bases separating them. The CDR3 covers 16 residues. For the CDR3, the DNA is TGTGCCAGCAGTTACTCGTCCAGTTCAGTAGCAGATACGCAGTATTTT. Protein: CASSYSSSSVADTQYF.

The V call is TRBV25-1, the J call TRBJ1-3; D gene unclear. The CDR3 totals 14 residues. With 6 bases removed from V and 0 bases from J, the gap between germline ends came to 9 bases. CDR1 and CDR2 (germline): MGHDK, SYGVNS. CDR3 bases: TGTGCCAGCAGAGAGGACGGCTCTGGAAACACCATATATTTT. It encodes CASREDGSGNTIYF.

In its sample, this clonotype was seen many times. J is TRBJ2-7 and V is TRBV20-1; 10 positions agree with TRBD1. Germline V CDR1 and CDR2: DFQATT, SNEGSKA (reference sequence). The CDR3 is made up of 15 amino acids. V lost 4 bases to trimming and J lost 4 bases; unmatched junction nucleotides: 10. The CDR3 DNA is TGCAGTGCTAATCCCGACAGGGGGCTTCGGTACGAGCAGTACTTC. This sequence encodes CSANPDRGLRYEQYF.

The CDR3 loop is CSVAGTSGWGETQYF. CDR3 sequence (DNA): TGCAGCGTGGCCGGGACTAGCGGATGGGGGGAGACCCAGTACTTC. The chain employs TRBV29-1 and TRBJ2-5; 11 bases match TRBD2. J was trimmed by 5 bases and V by 6 bases; bases with no gene match: 11. CDR3 length: 15 residues. Germline values: CDR1 SQVTM, CDR2 ANQGSEA. Combining the CDR3 with reference TRBV29-1 and TRBJ2-5 gives the whole variable domain SAVISQKPSRDICQRGTSLTIQCQVDSQVTMMFWYRQQPGQSLTLIATANQGSEATYESGFVIDKFPISRPNLTFSTLTVSNMSPEDSSIYLCSVAGTSGWGETQYFGPGTRLLVL.

The rearrangement joins TRBV20-1 to TRBJ2-5; 7 nucleotides align to TRBD2. The CDR3 is 13 residues long. Germline V lookup: CDR1 DFQATT, CDR2 SNEGSKA (reference sequence). J lost 11 bases, V lost 7 bases, and 16 bases had no gene match. The CDR3 spells CSVRSGAYNEQYF. CDR3 DNA sequence: TGCAGTGTAAGGAGCGGGGCGTACAATGAGCAGTACTTC.

This chain joins TRBV20-1 and TRBJ2-1; tentatively, D is TRBD2 (6 bases). V was cut by 4 bases and J by 9 bases, with 19 bases left in between. Germline V gene data show CDR1 as DFQATT and CDR2 as SNEGSKA (reference sequence). The CDR3 spans 14 residues. The CDR3: CSATWVTDSGEQFF. The CDR3 DNA sequence: TGCAGTGCTACGTGGGTGACCGATAGCGGTGAGCAGTTCTTC.

This clonotype was counted ten times or more. This rearrangement joins TRBV5-1 to TRBJ2-3, with D perhaps TRBD1 or TRBD2 (5 bases each). This CDR3 region has 13 residues. Germline assignment: CDR1 SGHRS and CDR2 YFSETQ. Trimming removed 1 base at V and 5 bases at J, with 8 bases between. As DNA, the CDR3 is TGCGCCAGCAGCTTGAGAGGGGTAGATACGCAGTATTTT. Residues: CASSLRGVDTQYF.

V gene TRBV7-2 combines with J gene TRBJ1-2; possibly TRBD1 for D (5 bases). The V gene lost 4 bases and the J gene lost 0 bases, with 12 bases spanning the gap. This CDR3 comprises 15 residues. CDR1 is SGHTA and CDR2 is FQGNSA in the germline V gene. CDR3 region: CASSSTGTANYGYTF. Here the CDR3 DNA reads TGTGCCAGCAGCTCGACCGGGACGGCTAACTATGGCTACACCTTC.

Comments on this clonotype: One end of the junction varies from germline; a read error may be responsible. The chain recombines TRBV24-1 with TRBJ2-1, with 8 bases identical to TRBD1. Germline loops: CDR1 KGHDR, CDR2 SFDVKD. This CDR3 is 15 amino acids long. CDR3 residues: CATSDSGQVYNERYF. The CDR3, as DNA: TGTGCCACCAGTGATTCGGGACAGGTATACAATGAGCGGTACTTC.

The rearrangement uses TRBV6-5 and TRBJ1-5; 9 bases agree with TRBD1. Germline loops: CDR1 MNHEY, CDR2 SVGAGI. V lost 6 bases to trimming and J lost 1 base; unmatched junction nucleotides: 10. The CDR3 loop spans 17 amino acids. The DNA of the CDR3 is TGTGCCAGCAGCCCCCTAGGGACAGGGATGAGCAATCAGCCCCAGCATTTT. This gives the protein CASSPLGTGMSNQPQHF.

This clonotype was picked up a small number of times. The V call is TRBV20-1, the J call TRBJ1-6; TRBD1 might be the D (6 bases). Trimming took 6 bases from V and 6 from J, leaving 15 bases between them. This CDR3 comprises 14 residues. The V gene's germline CDR1 is DFQATT and CDR2 SNEGSKA (reference sequence). The CDR3 bases are TGCAGTGCCCAGCGGGGGCCGCGTAATTCACCCCTCCACTTT. It codes for CSAQRGPRNSPLHF.

The chain combines TRBV5-1 with TRBJ2-2, with D possibly matching TRBD2 (6 bases). Germline CDR1 reads SGHRS; CDR2 reads YFSETQ. The V end lost 2 bases, the J end lost 7 bases, and 21 bases lay between the germline ends. CDR3 size: 17 residues. CDR3 in amino acids: CASSLTGGTIPVGELFF. The CDR3, as DNA: TGCGCCAGCAGCTTAACCGGGGGAACCATTCCAGTCGGGGAGCTGTTTTTT.

This clonotype showed up just a few times. This chain links TRBV7-3 with TRBJ2-1, with 9 bases fitting TRBD1. Trimming cost V 4 bases and J 9 bases; bases outside gene matches: 10. Germline lookup yields CDR1 SGHTA and CDR2 FQGTGA. The CDR3 extends over 15 amino acids. CDR3 sequence (DNA): TGTGCCAGCAGCTCGGCCGGGACAGGGTTCCGTGAGCAGTTCTTC. Translation gives CASSSAGTGFREQFF.

The genes are TRBV20-1 and TRBJ1-2; no clear D. The CDR3 consists of 13 residues. The ends were cut back, 6 bases at V and 0 bases at J, with 11 bases in the middle. Per germline, CDR1 DFQATT and CDR2 SNEGSKA (reference sequence). CDR3 sequence reads: CSATSRANYGYTF. The DNA of the CDR3 is TGCAGTGCAACCAGCCGAGCTAACTATGGCTACACCTTC.

In its sample, this clonotype was seen a few times. J is TRBJ1-4 and V is TRBV21-1. TRBV21-1 is designated a pseudogene. The CDR3 runs to 14 residues. CDR3 nucleotides: TGTGCCAGCAGCAACTTGGCACCTCATGAAAAACTGTTTTTT. Encoded protein: CASSNLAPHEKLFF.

This clonotype was seen once. It may be a read error: a sequence one base away is much more abundant. The chain recombines TRBV5-5 with TRBJ2-1, with D maybe TRBD2 (6 bases). In germline, CDR1 is SGHKS, CDR2 YYEKEE (reference sequence). V dropped 3 bases and J dropped 10 bases, with 14 bases sitting between them. This CDR3 has 13 residues. The CDR3 DNA reads TGTGCCAGCAGCTGGTTTATGGAGGGAGAGCAGTTCTTC. It codes for CASSWFMEGEQFF.

This clonotype was found many times. V gene TRBV6-5 combines with J gene TRBJ2-1; no clear D. The ends were cut back, 0 bases at V and 10 bases at J, with 4 bases in the middle. The CDR3 totals 11 residues. Germline CDR1 MNHEY, CDR2 SVGAGI. CDR3 region: CASSYSREQFF. The CDR3 DNA follows: TGTGCCAGCAGTTACTCAAGAGAGCAGTTCTTC.

The chain joins TRBV6-2 or TRBV6-3 to TRBJ2-3; D is possibly TRBD1 or TRBD2 (6 bases each). Germline-derived CDR1 and CDR2 are MNHEY and SVGEGT. V was trimmed by 8 bases and J by 2 bases, leaving 14 bases between them. CDR3 length equals 14 residues. CDR3 in amino acids: CASEFSGATDTQYF. The CDR3 region has the DNA TGTGCCAGCGAGTTCTCGGGGGCCACAGATACGCAGTATTTT.

This clonotype was observed a handful of times. This chain uses TRBV12-3 or TRBV12-4 with TRBJ2-2, with 7 bases that match TRBD2. The CDR3 extends over 15 amino acids. With V trimmed by 6 bases and J by 3 bases, 7 bases remained unmatched. CDR3 DNA sequence: TGTGCCAGCAGGGAGGGTAGCGGGTACACCGGGGAGCTGTTTTTT. Encoded protein: CASREGSGYTGELFF.

This clonotype was observed a handful of times. The genes are TRBV20-1 and TRBJ1-2; D may be TRBD1 (5 bases). This CDR3 comprises 15 residues. With 3 bases removed from V and 1 base from J, the gap between germline ends came to 15 bases. CDR1 and CDR2 from the germline V gene are DFQATT and SNEGSKA (reference sequence). This CDR3 is CSASVDSRLNYGYTF. For the CDR3, the DNA is TGCAGTGCTAGTGTCGACAGCCGTCTTAACTATGGCTACACCTTC.